Ten or more counts support the clone carrying this T cell receptor beta chain. Its specificity is unknown. The germline gives CDR1 SGHRS, CDR2 YFSETQ. V lost 1 base, J lost 3 bases, and 8 bases lay in between. The CDR3 is 13 amino acids. The data stem from a study of response to subunit inactivated influenza vaccine. Study-level points and caveats: Researchers suggested that each seasonal influenza vaccination recruits few new T cells.

From the RT-PCR reads, TCRdb called clonotypes with MiXCR, one entry per CDR3 protein. The profile shows about 160,000 distinct CDR3 sequences, about 11% of them singletons. Source: non-naive T cells sorted from PBMCs, taken more than 35 days after vaccination. The chain links TRBV5-1 to TRBJ2-7; no definite D call. The receptor's source is a man in his fifties or sixties who received an inactivated influenza vaccine. CDR3 DNA: TGCGCCAGCAGCTTGAACAGAGACTACGAGCAGTACTTC. Its translation: CASSLNRDYEQYF.